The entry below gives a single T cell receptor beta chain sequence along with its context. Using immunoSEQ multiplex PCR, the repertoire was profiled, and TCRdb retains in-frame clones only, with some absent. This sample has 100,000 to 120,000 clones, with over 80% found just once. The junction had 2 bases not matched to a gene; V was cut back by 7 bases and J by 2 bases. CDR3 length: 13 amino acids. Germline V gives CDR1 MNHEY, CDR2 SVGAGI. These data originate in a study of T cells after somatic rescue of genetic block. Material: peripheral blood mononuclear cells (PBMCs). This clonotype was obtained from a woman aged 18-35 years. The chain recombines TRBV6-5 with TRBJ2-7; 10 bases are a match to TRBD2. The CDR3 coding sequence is TGTGCCAGCACCAGCGGGGGGGCCTACGAGCAGTACTTC. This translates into CASTSGGAYEQYF.